These 16 T cell receptor beta chains came from one sample sequenced in a study of blood T cell repertoires in COVID-19 (TCRdb year 2020). To prepare the library, the immunoSEQ multiplex PCR assay was applied. Imported from immuneACCESS, the table was reduced by TCRdb to in-frame sequences with V and J called. These copies leave out some clones; in studies compared against another copy, an unresolved V gene accounts for under half, and the cause of the remainder is not known. This sample is represented by 120,000 or so clones; about four fifths of them were singletons. Together, the top ten hold around 15% of the sample. The sample taken for sequencing was peripheral blood. The receptor set was obtained from a woman between 50 and 59 years old with acute or convalescent COVID-19.

The CDR3 DNA follows: TGCGCCAGCAGCGCCTCGACAGGTCGAGGGGGCTACACCTTC. It specifies CASSASTGRGGYTF. The genes are TRBV5-1 and TRBJ1-2; maybe TRBD1 (6 bases). V was trimmed by 4 bases and J by 8 bases, leaving 18 bases between them. Looked up from germline, CDR1 is SGHRS and CDR2 is YFSETQ. CDR3 length: 14 amino acids.

The rearrangement uses TRBV5-4 and TRBJ2-3; weak D call: TRBD1 (5 bases). The length of the CDR3 is 15 residues. CDR1 is SGHNT, CDR2 YYREEE, per germline (reference sequence). The ends were cut back, 0 bases at V and 2 bases at J, with 10 bases in the middle. The CDR3 DNA sequence: TGTGCCAGCAGCTTGGGCGGCAGGGTCACAGATACGCAGTATTTT. It encodes CASSLGGRVTDTQYF.

This clone was seen more than once but under ten times. This chain links TRBV14 with TRBJ2-1; 10 nucleotides agree with TRBD1. The germline V gene has CDR1 SGHDN and CDR2 FVKESK. The CDR3 has 13 amino acids. V lost 3 bases and J lost 8; bases outside the gene matches: 1. This chain's CDR3 is CASSQDRGDEQFF. CDR3 in DNA: TGTGCCAGCAGCCAGGACAGGGGGGATGAGCAGTTCTTC.

The chain couples TRBV5-6 to TRBJ2-7; the match to TRBD1 covers 9 bases. Trimming cost V 4 bases and J 7 bases; bases outside gene matches: 9. This CDR3 has 14 amino acids. Germline assignment: CDR1 SGHDT and CDR2 YYEEEE. CDR3 nucleotide sequence: TGTGCCAGCAGCCCGGGACAGGGTCTATGGGAGCAGTACTTC. It is translated as CASSPGQGLWEQYF. The whole variable domain, remainder taken from reference TRBV5-6 and TRBJ2-7, is DAGVTQSPTHLIKTRGQQVTLRCSPKSGHDTVSWYQQALGQGPQFIFQYYEEEERQRGNFPDRFSGHQFPNYSSELNVNALLLGDSALYLCASSPGQGLWEQYFGPGTRLTVT.

The chain links TRBV9 to TRBJ2-7; TRBD2 agrees at 8 bases. The CDR3 loop spans 15 amino acids. Germline V gene lookup returns CDR1 SGDLS and CDR2 YYNGEE. Trimming removed 0 bases from V and 4 bases from J; junction bases left unmatched: 6. CDR3: CASSVGGVAGYEQYF. The CDR3 DNA sequence: TGTGCCAGCAGCGTAGGTGGAGTAGCGGGGTACGAGCAGTACTTC.

The CDR3 region is CASSYARGRHMNTEAFF. CDR3 DNA sequence: TGCGCCAGCAGCTACGCCAGGGGGCGCCATATGAACACTGAAGCTTTCTTT. This chain uses TRBV5-1 with TRBJ1-1; 8 positions match TRBD1. In germline, CDR1 is SGHRS, CDR2 YFSETQ. V was clipped by 3 bases and J by 0 bases; unmatched bases: 10. CDR3 length: 17 amino acids.

J is TRBJ2-2 and V is TRBV25-1; 10 nucleotides agree with TRBD2. From germline, CDR1 is MGHDK and CDR2 SYGVNS. CDR3 length: 13 amino acids. V lost 8 bases, J lost 4 bases, and 1 base stayed unmatched. CDR3 bases: TGTGCCAGCCAGCGGGGGGGCACCGGGGAGCTGTTTTTT. Protein sequence: CASQRGGTGELFF. The complete variable domain, with remaining parts taken from reference TRBV25-1 and TRBJ2-2, reads EADIYQTPRYLVIGTGKKITLECSQTMGHDKMYWYQQDPGMELHLIHYSYGVNSTEKGDLSSESTVSRIRTEHFPLTLESARPSHTSQYLCASQRGGTGELFFGEGSRLTVL.

The table lists this clone with a few counts. The CDR3 sequence is CSVDRGNEQFF. The CDR3 DNA sequence: TGCAGCGTGGACAGGGGAAATGAGCAGTTCTTC. V is TRBV29-1 and J is TRBJ2-1, with 9 bases lining up with TRBD1. Germline assignment: CDR1 SQVTM and CDR2 ANQGSEA. CDR3 length: 11 residues. The V gene end was trimmed by 6 bases and the J gene end by 7 bases; junction bases not matched to a gene: 1.

The count of this clone is one. The chain carries TRBV15 and TRBJ2-3; 11 bases are shared with TRBD2. Trimming removed 1 base from V and 11 bases from J; junction bases left unmatched: 5. The V gene's germline CDR1 is LNHNV and CDR2 YYDKDF (reference sequence). This CDR3 is built from 14 residues. The CDR3 DNA follows: TGTGCCACCAGCAGAGGGCTAGCGGGGGGTCAGCAGTATTTT. This translates into CATSRGLAGGQQYF.

V and J are TRBV19 and TRBJ1-2; tentative D call: TRBD1 (6 bases). The CDR3 spans 13 residues. Germline assignment: CDR1 LNHDA and CDR2 SQIVND (reference sequence). Trimming left V 3 bases short and J 6 bases short, with 11 bases between. The CDR3 loop is CASSILSGDGYTF. The CDR3, as DNA: TGTGCCAGTAGTATCTTGTCAGGGGATGGCTACACCTTC.

The V call is TRBV9, the J call TRBJ2-6; D call uncertain. This CDR3 contains 13 residues. Trimming took off 1 base at V and 11 bases at J, with 10 bases between the two ends. Germline V gene lookup returns CDR1 SGDLS and CDR2 YYNGEE. The CDR3 DNA sequence: TGTGCCAGCAGCGTATCGGAAGGAGACGTCCTGACTTTC. Protein: CASSVSEGDVLTF.

The J gene is TRBJ2-3, the V gene TRBV10-1, with 7 positions matching TRBD2. CDR3 length: 16 residues. Germline values: CDR1 WNHNN, CDR2 SYGVQD (reference sequence). Trimming cost V 5 bases and J 6 bases; bases outside gene matches: 14. The CDR3 nucleotides read TGCGCCAGCAGTCCGACTCCCGGGACTAAAGTTGATACGCAGTATTTT. Translation gives CASSPTPGTKVDTQYF.

The CDR3 DNA sequence: TGCGCCAGCAGCCAATTAGACAGGGATGGAAACACCATATATTTT. This translates into CASSQLDRDGNTIYF. The chain uses TRBV4-1 and TRBJ1-3; TRBD1 aligns across 7 bases. Germline trimming cut 2 bases from V and 3 bases from J; bases unmatched to any gene: 4. This CDR3 contains 15 residues. Looked up from germline, CDR1 is MGHRA and CDR2 is YSYEKL.

The chain has TRBV5-5 and TRBJ1-3, with 9 positions matching TRBD1. The CDR3 has 15 amino acids. J lost 3 bases, V lost 4 bases, and 5 bases had no gene match. Germline values: CDR1 SGHKS, CDR2 YYEKEE (reference sequence). The DNA of the CDR3 is TGTGCCAGCAGCCTATGGACAGGGGATGGAAACACCATATATTTT. It is translated as CASSLWTGDGNTIYF.

V is TRBV27 and J is TRBJ1-5; D not resolved. CDR1 MNHEY and CDR2 SMNVEV come from the germline V gene (reference sequence). CDR3 size: 13 residues. Trimming stripped 6 bases from V and 4 bases from J, with 10 bases between. The CDR3 loop is CASRWRVNQPQHF. CDR3 DNA: TGTGCCAGCAGATGGCGGGTAAATCAGCCCCAGCATTTT.

The chain employs TRBV27 and TRBJ1-5; 7 bases fit TRBD1. The CDR3 length is 14 residues. Losses at the gene ends were 6 bases for V and 3 bases for J; bases not matched to a gene: 5. Germline values: CDR1 MNHEY, CDR2 SMNVEV (reference sequence). CDR3 in amino acids: CASSPGQLNQPQHF. DNA of the CDR3: TGTGCCAGCAGCCCGGGACAGCTCAATCAGCCCCAGCATTTT.